These 31 T cell receptor beta chains were all obtained from the same sample, sequenced in a study of blood T cell repertoires in COVID-19. Assay used: immunoSEQ multiplex PCR; TCRdb lists only in-frame clones, some missing. The sample holds some 90,000 clones; over 80% are singletons and the top ten take 3% to 4.5%. The sample comprised peripheral blood. These receptors were obtained from a woman between 45 and 60 years old in a cohort sampled during active COVID-19.

The chain carries TRBV27 and TRBJ2-3; the match to TRBD2 covers 8 bases. This CDR3 is 14 amino acids long. Germline assignment: CDR1 MNHEY and CDR2 SMNVEV (reference sequence). The junction had 2 bases not matched to a gene; V was cut back by 6 bases and J by 0 bases. The CDR3 sequence is CASRSGGSTDTQYF. As DNA, the CDR3 is TGTGCCAGCAGGAGCGGGGGTAGCACAGATACGCAGTATTTT.

J is TRBJ1-1 and V is TRBV10-3; the D gene is possibly TRBD1 (6 bases). Germline assignment: CDR1 ENHRY and CDR2 SYGVKD. CDR3 size: 14 residues. V was pared by 7 bases and J by 4 bases, with 16 bases between. The CDR3, as DNA: TGTGCCATCACGGGCGACAGGTCGGGCACTGAAGCTTTCTTT. It specifies CAITGDRSGTEAFF.

In DNA, the CDR3 is TGCGCCAGCAGCTTTAACAGGGATACTGAAGCTTTCTTT. Translating it yields CASSFNRDTEAFF. The chain joins TRBV5-1 to TRBJ1-1; possible D gene TRBD1, 6 bases. The length of the CDR3 is 13 residues. V lost 2 bases and J lost 5, with 10 bases in between. Looked up from germline, CDR1 is SGHRS and CDR2 is YFSETQ.

The genes are TRBV11-2 and TRBJ2-1; TRBD2 matches at 11 bases. Germline trimming cut 6 bases from V and 3 bases from J; bases unmatched to any gene: 7. This CDR3 has 16 amino acids. CDR1 is SGHAT and CDR2 is FQNNGV in the germline V gene. The CDR3 here is CASRKTSGSFYNEQFF. The DNA for the CDR3 is TGTGCCAGCAGGAAAACTAGCGGGAGTTTCTACAATGAGCAGTTCTTC.

The J gene is TRBJ1-1, the V gene TRBV5-1; 7 nucleotides agree with TRBD1. This CDR3 contains 13 residues. The junction had 11 bases not matched to a gene; V was cut back by 4 bases and J by 11 bases. CDR1 and CDR2 from the germline V gene are SGHRS and YFSETQ. The CDR3 DNA reads as TGCGCCAGCAGCCCGGACAGGCGTCAGGGGGCTTTCTTT. Its translation: CASSPDRRQGAFF.

The chain uses TRBV19 and TRBJ2-1; 11 bases agree with TRBD2. Germline-derived CDR1 and CDR2 are LNHDA and SQIVND (reference sequence). J was trimmed by 6 bases and V by 7 bases; bases with no gene match: 14. The CDR3 extends over 17 amino acids. CDR3 protein: CASTYHSGGEGPNEQFF. CDR3 DNA: TGTGCCAGTACTTATCATAGCGGGGGGGAGGGACCCAATGAGCAGTTCTTC.

The chain carries TRBV6-5 and TRBJ2-1; the D is unclear. V lost 5 bases and J 16 bases, leaving 18 bases between the germline ends. CDR3 size: 12 residues. Looked up from germline, CDR1 is MNHEY and CDR2 is SVGAGI. CDR3 region: CASSTEHLGLFF. The CDR3, as DNA: TGTGCCAGCAGTACAGAACACCTTGGCTTATTCTTC.

CDR3 loop: CASSILPLARGEKLFF. DNA of the CDR3: TGTGCCAGTAGTATTCTCCCCCTGGCCAGGGGTGAAAAACTGTTTTTT. The chain uses TRBV19 and TRBJ1-4; tentative D call: TRBD1 (6 bases). Between the trimmed V and J ends, which lost 3 bases and 7 bases, there was a span of 18 bases. The CDR3 is 16 amino acids. Germline V gene sequence: CDR1 LNHDA, CDR2 SQIVND (reference sequence).

V gene TRBV28 combines with J gene TRBJ2-1, with 7 nucleotides matching TRBD2. Germline lookup yields CDR1 MDHEN and CDR2 SYDVKM. With V trimmed by 4 bases and J by 7 bases, 10 bases remained unmatched. The CDR3 runs 15 residues. The CDR3 spells CASSSPSGGRNEQFF. The CDR3 region has the DNA TGTGCCAGCAGTTCCCCTAGCGGAGGGAGAAATGAGCAGTTCTTC.

The chain has TRBV5-6 and TRBJ2-5; the D gene is possibly TRBD2 (6 bases). CDR3 length: 15 amino acids. The V gene's germline CDR1 is SGHDT and CDR2 YYEEEE. V was cut by 5 bases and J by 2 bases, with 16 bases left in between. Here the CDR3 reads CASRFEIGGQETQYF. The CDR3 nucleotides are TGTGCCAGCAGGTTCGAGATCGGGGGACAAGAGACCCAGTACTTC.

The J gene is TRBJ2-1, the V gene TRBV7-3, with D possibly TRBD1 on 5 matching bases. The CDR3 extends over 13 amino acids. Germline lookup yields CDR1 SGHTA and CDR2 FQGTGA. The V end lost 5 bases, the J end lost 4 bases, and 9 bases lay between the germline ends. The CDR3: CASSRDSYNEQFF. The CDR3 DNA follows: TGTGCCAGCAGCCGCGACAGTTACAATGAGCAGTTCTTC.

The rearrangement joins TRBV7-9 to TRBJ2-5, with D possibly being TRBD2 (5 bases). CDR3 length equals 15 residues. V was cut by 2 bases and J by 5 bases, with 15 bases left in between. CDR1 SEHNR and CDR2 FQNEAQ come from the germline V gene (reference sequence). The CDR3: CASSLPGSSWETQYF. CDR3 in DNA: TGTGCCAGCAGCTTACCGGGGTCTAGTTGGGAGACCCAGTACTTC.

The rearrangement joins TRBV28 to TRBJ1-4; 7 bases are shared with TRBD1. The length of the CDR3 is 14 residues. From germline, CDR1 is MDHEN and CDR2 SYDVKM. Trimming removed 4 bases from V and 7 bases from J; junction bases left unmatched: 6. The CDR3 DNA is TGTGCCAGCAGTTCAACAGGGGTGCCTGAAAAACTGTTTTTT. This codes for CASSSTGVPEKLFF.

This sequence joins TRBV5-1 and TRBJ1-5, with 11 bases lining up with TRBD1. This CDR3 region has 15 residues. After removal of 4 bases from V and 8 bases from J, the junction contained 8 bases not matched to a gene. Germline CDR1 is SGHRS and CDR2 is YFSETQ. In DNA, the CDR3 is TGCGCCAGCAGCGCGGGACAGGGGGGACCCGAGCCCCAGCATTTT. This codes for CASSAGQGGPEPQHF. Supplemented by reference TRBV5-1 and TRBJ1-5, the full variable domain reads KAGVTQTPRYLIKTRGQQVTLSCSPISGHRSVSWYQQTPGQGLQFLFEYFSETQRNKGNFPGRFSGRQFSNSRSEMNVSTLELGDSALYLCASSAGQGGPEPQHFGDGTRLSIL.

There are a few counts of this clone. The CDR3 loop is CASSQDFLVGQYF. CDR3 sequence (DNA): TGTGCCAGCAGCCAAGATTTCCTAGTCGGGCAGTACTTC. The V gene is TRBV14, the J gene TRBJ2-7; no clear D. V was trimmed by 0 bases and J by 9 bases, leaving 12 bases between them. CDR3 length equals 13 residues. Germline CDR1 is SGHDN and CDR2 is FVKESK.

The rearrangement uses TRBV9 and TRBJ1-6, with TRBD1 identical over 7 bases. The CDR3 covers 16 residues. Trimming cost V 2 bases and J 5 bases; bases outside gene matches: 7. The germline gives CDR1 SGDLS, CDR2 YYNGEE. The CDR3 loop reads CASSVAGTVNNSPLHF. As DNA, the CDR3 is TGTGCCAGCAGCGTCGCCGGGACAGTGAATAATTCACCCCTCCACTTT.

This chain joins TRBV9 and TRBJ2-7; 9 positions match TRBD1. The CDR3 is 14 amino acids. V was clipped by 3 bases and J by 2 bases; unmatched bases: 3. Germline assignment: CDR1 SGDLS and CDR2 YYNGEE. The CDR3 sequence: CASSARDRAYEQYF. Written as DNA, the CDR3 is TGTGCCAGCAGCGCCCGGGACAGGGCCTACGAGCAGTACTTC. The variable domain in full, completed from reference TRBV9 and TRBJ2-7, reads DSGVTQTPKHLITATGQRVTLRCSPRSGDLSVYWYQQSLDQGLQFLIQYYNGEERAKGNILERFSAQQFPDLHSELNLSSLELGDSALYFCASSARDRAYEQYFGPGTRLTVT.

The rearrangement links TRBV19 to TRBJ2-5; perhaps TRBD1 as D (6 bases). V was shortened by 7 bases and J by 1 base, with 22 bases between the two germline ends. Germline V CDR1 and CDR2: LNHDA, SQIVND (reference sequence). The CDR3 runs 17 residues. The CDR3: CASMGASPGPSQETQYF. Here the CDR3 DNA reads TGTGCCAGTATGGGGGCGAGCCCCGGACCCTCCCAAGAGACCCAGTACTTC.

V is TRBV4-2 and J is TRBJ1-5, with a weak D call TRBD1 (6 bases). With 3 bases removed from V and 1 base from J, the gap between germline ends came to 13 bases. The CDR3 is 16 amino acids. Germline loops: CDR1 LGHNA, CDR2 YNFKEQ. CDR3 sequence (DNA): TGTGCCAGCAGCCACTTGGGAAGGGGGAGCAATCAGCCCCAGCATTTT. As protein: CASSHLGRGSNQPQHF.

The genes are TRBV7-3 and TRBJ2-2, with D tentatively TRBD2 (6 bases). V gave up 2 bases and J gave up 8 bases, with 9 bases separating them. Germline values: CDR1 SGHTA, CDR2 FQGTGA. This CDR3 spans 13 amino acids. The CDR3, as DNA: TGTGCCAGCAGCTTAGGCGGGAAAGGGGAGCTGTTTTTT. It translates to CASSLGGKGELFF. The full variable domain, completed using reference TRBV7-3 and TRBJ2-2, is GAGVSQTPSNKVTEKGKYVELRCDPISGHTALYWYRQSLGQGPEFLIYFQGTGAADDSGLPNDRFFAVRPEGSVSTLKIQRTERGDSAVYLCASSLGGKGELFFGEGSRLTVL.

J is TRBJ1-5 and V is TRBV27, with TRBD1 as a possible D gene (6 bases). Germline V gene sequence: CDR1 MNHEY, CDR2 SMNVEV (reference sequence). The V and J ends lost 5 bases and 0 bases respectively, with 20 bases between them. The CDR3 is 18 amino acids. The CDR3 sequence is CASSTGQGIPHSNQPQHF. Here the CDR3 DNA reads TGTGCCAGCAGTACGGGACAAGGAATCCCCCATAGCAATCAGCCCCAGCATTTT.

This sequence joins TRBV4-2 and TRBJ2-7; 9 nucleotides agree with TRBD2. The trim removed 3 bases at V and 7 bases at J, leaving 10 bases unmatched. The CDR3 has 15 residues. Germline CDR1 reads LGHNA; CDR2 reads YNFKEQ. Written as DNA, the CDR3 is TGTGCCAGCAGCCAGGAGACTAGCGGAGGGGGTGAGCAGTACTTC. Translating it yields CASSQETSGGGEQYF.

The chain joins TRBV30 to TRBJ1-5; TRBD1 matches at 8 bases. The junction had 8 bases not matched to a gene; V was cut back by 3 bases and J by 7 bases. Germline V gene sequence: CDR1 GTSNPN, CDR2 SVGIG (reference sequence). CDR3 length: 14 amino acids. This chain's CDR3 is CAWSDGQGEQPQHF. CDR3 in DNA: TGTGCCTGGAGCGACGGACAGGGAGAGCAGCCCCAGCATTTT. Full variable domain (missing parts from reference TRBV30 and TRBJ1-5): SQTIHQWPATLVQPVGSPLSLECTVEGTSNPNLYWYRQAAGRGLQLLFYSVGIGQISSEVPQNLSASRPQDRQFILSSKKLLLSDSGFYLCAWSDGQGEQPQHFGDGTRLSIL.

The CDR3 DNA sequence: TGTGCCAGCAGTTTATTCGGCGGGAGTTCGCCAGATACGCAGTATTTT. Amino acids: CASSLFGGSSPDTQYF. The rearrangement joins TRBV27 to TRBJ2-3; 7 nucleotides line up with TRBD2. The CDR3 has 16 residues. Germline assignment: CDR1 MNHEY and CDR2 SMNVEV (reference sequence). With 1 base clipped from V and 4 bases from J, the junction kept 8 bases outside the gene matches.

This chain uses TRBV2 with TRBJ1-1, with D maybe TRBD1 (5 bases). The germline V gene has CDR1 SNHLY and CDR2 FYNNEI. The CDR3 consists of 16 residues. Trimming cost V 4 bases and J 1 base, with 16 bases left between them. CDR3 sequence reads: CASSGRGARQNTEAFF. CDR3 DNA sequence: TGTGCCAGCAGTGGAAGGGGCGCAAGGCAGAACACTGAAGCTTTCTTT.

This sequence joins TRBV5-6 and TRBJ1-2; D is unresolved. The CDR3 runs 13 residues. V was shortened by 0 bases and J by 7 bases, with 10 bases between the two germline ends. Looked up from germline, CDR1 is SGHDT and CDR2 is YYEEEE. For the CDR3, the DNA is TGTGCCAGCAGCTTGGGGTCTCTCAGTGGCTACACCTTC. It codes for CASSLGSLSGYTF. The variable domain in full, completed from reference TRBV5-6 and TRBJ1-2, reads DAGVTQSPTHLIKTRGQQVTLRCSPKSGHDTVSWYQQALGQGPQFIFQYYEEEERQRGNFPDRFSGHQFPNYSSELNVNALLLGDSALYLCASSLGSLSGYTFGSGTRLTVV.

The count of this clone is one. This chain uses TRBV30 with TRBJ2-7; D unclear. Trimming took off 4 bases at V and 2 bases at J, with 6 bases between the two ends. CDR3 length equals 11 residues. Germline V CDR1 and CDR2: GTSNPN, SVGIG (reference sequence). CDR3 DNA: TGTGCCTGGACTAGTGCCTACGAGCAGTACTTC. It yields the protein CAWTSAYEQYF.

V usage is TRBV6-5 and J usage is TRBJ1-1; a weak D match, TRBD1 (5 bases). The CDR3 is 14 residues long. Germline V gives CDR1 MNHEY, CDR2 SVGAGI. Trimming stripped 8 bases from V and 5 bases from J, with 18 bases between. The CDR3: CASSRTGVGTEAFF. In nucleotides, the CDR3 is TGTGCCAGCTCGCGCACGGGGGTGGGGACTGAAGCTTTCTTT.

A note on this clone: Other DNA sequences of this sample code for an identical CDR3. The chain links TRBV19 to TRBJ1-5, with D perhaps matching TRBD1 (6 bases). The V end lost 2 bases, the J end lost 7 bases, and 12 bases lay between the germline ends. This CDR3 has 14 residues. Looked up from germline, CDR1 is LNHDA and CDR2 is SQIVND (reference sequence). The CDR3 protein is CASSINRDNQPQHF. In DNA, the CDR3 is TGTGCCAGTAGTATAAACAGGGATAACCAGCCCCAGCATTTT.

This chain uses TRBV27 with TRBJ2-2, with D perhaps matching TRBD1 (6 bases). The V gene's germline CDR1 is MNHEY and CDR2 SMNVEV (reference sequence). The V end was cut by 3 bases, the J end by 7 bases, with 18 bases between. The CDR3 runs 16 residues. The CDR3 nucleotides read TGTGCCAGCAGTTTCCCACCTCACAGGGTAGGCGGGGAGCTGTTTTTT. It yields the protein CASSFPPHRVGGELFF.

V gene TRBV30 combines with J gene TRBJ2-5; 7 bases fit TRBD2. J lost 7 bases, V lost 3 bases, and 14 bases had no gene match. This CDR3 contains 15 residues. Germline CDR1 and CDR2: GTSNPN and SVGIG (reference sequence). CDR3 bases: TGTGCCTGGAGGGGTACGAGCGGGGCCGGGGGGACCCAGTACTTC. Its protein is CAWRGTSGAGGTQYF.